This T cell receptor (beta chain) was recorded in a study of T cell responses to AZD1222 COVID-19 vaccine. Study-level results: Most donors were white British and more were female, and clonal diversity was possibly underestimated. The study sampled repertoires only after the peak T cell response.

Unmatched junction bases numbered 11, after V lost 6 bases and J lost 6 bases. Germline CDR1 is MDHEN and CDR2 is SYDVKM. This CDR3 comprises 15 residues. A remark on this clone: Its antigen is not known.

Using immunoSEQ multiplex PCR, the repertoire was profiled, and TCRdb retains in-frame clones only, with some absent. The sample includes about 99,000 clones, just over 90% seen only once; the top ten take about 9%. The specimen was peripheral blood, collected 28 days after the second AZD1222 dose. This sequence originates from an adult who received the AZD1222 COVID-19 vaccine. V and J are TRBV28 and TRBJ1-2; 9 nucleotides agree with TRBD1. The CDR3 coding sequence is TGTGCCAGCAGCATCATCCTGGGACAGGGTAATGGCTACACCTTC. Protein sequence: CASSIILGQGNGYTF.